A single T cell receptor beta chain is shown here with its context. The antigen is not known. Sequence at one end of the junction differs from germline and may be a read error. The sample comes from a study of Graves' ophthalmopathy and Graves' hyperthyroidism. Study-wide results and caveats: Sensitivity of about 91% and specificity of less than 82% were achieved when a 13-signature model separated ophthalmopathy from stable hyperthyroidism.

The germline V gene encodes CDR1 LNHDA and CDR2 SQIVND (reference sequence). This CDR3 comprises 13 residues. From RNA, the CDR3 regions of TCR beta chains were amplified and sequenced. RT-PCR with HTBI primers came first, then second-round multiplex PCR. One entry per CDR3 protein, called by TCRdb with MiXCR from the multiplex PCR reads. The data contain 900,000 to 1,200,000 distinct CDR3 sequences, about two fifths of them seen just once; the ten biggest clones take up 11%. This sequence originates from an adult man with Graves' hyperthyroidism. Material for sequencing was peripheral blood or thyroid tissue (not recorded which). The chain combines TRBV19 with TRBJ2-2, with 7 positions matching TRBD2. The CDR3 region is CASSSGGTGELSW. CDR3 coding DNA: TGTGCCAGTAGTTCCGGGGGGACCGGGGAGCTGTCTTGG.